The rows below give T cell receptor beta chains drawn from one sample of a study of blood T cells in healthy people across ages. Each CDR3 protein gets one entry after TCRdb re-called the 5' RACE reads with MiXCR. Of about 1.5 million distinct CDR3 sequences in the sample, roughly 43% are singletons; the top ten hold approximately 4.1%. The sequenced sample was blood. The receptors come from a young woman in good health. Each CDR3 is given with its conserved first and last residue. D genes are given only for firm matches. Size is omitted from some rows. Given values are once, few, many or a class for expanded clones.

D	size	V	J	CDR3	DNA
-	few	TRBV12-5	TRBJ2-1	CASGGPGSPYNEQFF	TGTGCTAGTGGTGGTCCGGGGAGTCCCTACAATGAGCAGTTCTTC
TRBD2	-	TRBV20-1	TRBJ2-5	CGVIGTSGFNEQYF	TGCGGTGTGATTGGGACTAGCGGGTTTAATGAGCAGTACTTC
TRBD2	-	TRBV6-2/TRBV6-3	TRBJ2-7	CASMNGLAGEGRGYEQYF	TGTGCCAGCATGAACGGACTAGCGGGAGAAGGAAGGGGATACGAGCAGTACTTC
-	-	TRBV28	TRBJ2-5	CASSFRQEQETQYF	TGTGCCAGCAGTTTCCGACAGGAACAAGAGACCCAGTACTTC
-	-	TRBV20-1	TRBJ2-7	CSARDGGTPSYEQYF	TGCAGTGCTAGAGATGGCGGGACCCCCTCCTACGAGCAGTACTTC
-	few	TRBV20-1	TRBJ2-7	CSARADSEQYF	TGCAGTGCTAGAGCGGATTCCGAGCAGTACTTC
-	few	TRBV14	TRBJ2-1	CASSQAARGVFGEQFF	TGTGCCAGCAGCCAAGCAGCCCGAGGGGTATTCGGTGAGCAGTTCTTC
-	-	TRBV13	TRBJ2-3	CASSAPTGRTDTQYF	TGTGCCAGCAGCGCCCCCACAGGGAGGACAGATACGCAGTATTTT
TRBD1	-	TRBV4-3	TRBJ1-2	CASSPGTGSGNGYTF	TGCGCCAGCAGCCCTGGGACAGGAAGCGGTAATGGCTACACCTTC
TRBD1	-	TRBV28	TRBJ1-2	CASSSTGGAGVGPYYGYTF	TGTGCCAGCAGTTCAACAGGGGGCGCAGGGGTCGGTCCCTACTATGGCTACACCTTC
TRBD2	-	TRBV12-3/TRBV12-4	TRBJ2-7	CASRSGLANSYEQYF	TGTGCCAGCAGGAGTGGACTAGCGAACTCCTACGAGCAGTACTTC
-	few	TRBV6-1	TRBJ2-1	CASRSRLVSYNEQFF	TGTGCCAGCAGGAGCAGACTAGTATCCTACAATGAGCAGTTCTTC
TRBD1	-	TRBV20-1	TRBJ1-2	CSASRGTVYDYTF	TGCAGTGCTAGCAGAGGGACAGTCTATGACTACACCTTC
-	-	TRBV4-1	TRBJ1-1	CASSPEPARANTEAFF	TGCGCCAGCAGCCCCGAACCGGCCAGGGCGAACACTGAAGCTTTCTTT
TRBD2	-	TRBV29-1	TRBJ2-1	CSVVRLAAYNEQFF	TGCAGCGTTGTAAGACTAGCGGCTTACAATGAGCAGTTCTTC
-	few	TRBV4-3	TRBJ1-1	CASSQEEGWGLSEAFF	TGCGCCAGCAGCCAAGAAGAGGGATGGGGGCTGAGTGAAGCTTTCTTT
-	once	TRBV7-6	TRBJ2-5	CASSLGTGSAQYF	TGTGCCAGCAGCTTAGGCACAGGGTCAGCCCAGTACTTC
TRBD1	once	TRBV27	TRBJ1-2	CASSGQGNVYGYTF	TGTGCCAGCAGTGGACAGGGGAACGTCTATGGCTACACCTTC
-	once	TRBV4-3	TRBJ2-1	CASSRDAGPSSYNEQFF	TGCGCCAGCAGCCGAGACGCAGGGCCCAGCTCCTACAATGAGCAGTTCTTC
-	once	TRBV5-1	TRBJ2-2	CASSDGAGRNTGELFF	TGCGCCAGCAGCGACGGCGCGGGGAGAAACACCGGGGAGCTGTTTTTT
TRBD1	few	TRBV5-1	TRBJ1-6	CASSFDRVRDSPLHF	TGCGCCAGCAGTTTCGACAGGGTACGTGATTCACCCCTCCACTTT
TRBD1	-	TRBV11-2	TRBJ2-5	CASSLTGGFMETQYF	TGTGCCAGCAGCTTAACAGGGGGCTTCATGGAGACCCAGTACTTC
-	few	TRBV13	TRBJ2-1	CASSAPGVYNEQFF	TGTGCCAGCAGCGCTCCGGGAGTCTACAATGAGCAGTTCTTC
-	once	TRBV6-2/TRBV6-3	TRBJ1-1	CASSDVGMNTEAFF	TGTGCCAGCAGTGACGTAGGAATGAACACTGAAGCTTTCTTT